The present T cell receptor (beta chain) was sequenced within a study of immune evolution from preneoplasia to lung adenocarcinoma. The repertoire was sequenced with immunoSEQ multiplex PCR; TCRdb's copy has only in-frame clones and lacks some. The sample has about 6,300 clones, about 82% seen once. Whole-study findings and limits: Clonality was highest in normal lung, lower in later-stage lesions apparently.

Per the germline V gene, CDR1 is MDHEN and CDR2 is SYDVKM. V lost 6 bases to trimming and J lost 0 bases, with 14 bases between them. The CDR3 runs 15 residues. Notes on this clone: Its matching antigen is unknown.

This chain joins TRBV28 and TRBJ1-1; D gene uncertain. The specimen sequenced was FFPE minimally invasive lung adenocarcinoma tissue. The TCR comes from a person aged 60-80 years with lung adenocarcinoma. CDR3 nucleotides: TGTGCCAGCAGGGGCCCGGGGTACGTGAACACTGAAGCTTTCTTT. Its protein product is CASRGPGYVNTEAFF.